Sequencing of this TCR beta chain was carried out in a study of blood T cell repertoires in COVID-19. In the study overall: The study drew acute and convalescent COVID-19 samples from the United States, Italy and Spain. Sources were T cells, B-cell-depleted T cells, or PBMCs; the material itself was cDNA or gDNA.

The data were produced by immunoSEQ multiplex PCR, yet TCRdb's version contains in-frame clones alone and is incomplete. The sample lists 120,000 to 150,000 clones; about 82% were seen once. CDR3 length: 15 amino acids. Germline trimming cut 1 base from V and 2 bases from J; bases unmatched to any gene: 4. The germline V gene has CDR1 LGHDT and CDR2 YNNKEL (reference sequence). Participant age was about 18 to 89 years, and participants resided in roughly 24 US areas. Cohort 3 donors were reported recovered after two negative PCRs, clearance, or symptom resolution. The receptor's source is a woman aged 40 to 55 who had recovered from COVID-19. The chain joins TRBV3-1 (or the pseudogene TRBV3-2) to TRBJ2-7; 8 bases are shared with TRBD1. Specimen: PBMCs or T cells enriched from blood (not recorded which). CDR3 protein: CASSQAGQGTYEQYF. CDR3 DNA sequence: TGTGCCAGCAGCCAAGCCGGACAGGGTACCTACGAGCAGTACTTC.